This paragraph covers one T cell receptor beta chain sequence. The antigen remains unidentified. This entry comes from a study of lymphopenia after photon versus proton radiotherapy. General study points: A bigger post-nadir fall in TCR diversity correlated inversely with survival time in deceased patients. Better survival with proton therapy was suggested as possible, not demonstrated. Under photons, naive T cells and diversity fell while effector/memory populations rose. After the lymphocyte nadir, photon-treated repertoires showed oligoclonal expansion, especially of CD8+ Temra cells.

The data were produced by immunoSEQ multiplex PCR, yet TCRdb's version contains in-frame clones alone and is incomplete. Altogether around 20,000 clones are present, 85% being singletons, with the ten largest covering around 19%. V was clipped by 7 bases and J by 0 bases, with 10 bases between them. CDR3 length: 14 residues. Germline V gene data show CDR1 as LNHDA and CDR2 as SQIVND (reference sequence). The sequence was collected from a man between 60 and 75 years old with pancreatic cancer. The sequencing used peripheral blood, collected from a patient treated with photon-based radiotherapy. V usage is TRBV19 and J usage is TRBJ2-1, with D maybe TRBD2 (6 bases). The CDR3 DNA reads as TGTGCCAGTAATCCGGGGGACTCCTACAATGAGCAGTTCTTC. Translated: CASNPGDSYNEQFF. The whole variable domain, remainder taken from reference TRBV19 and TRBJ2-1, is DGGITQSPKYLFRKEGQNVTLSCEQNLNHDAMYWYRQDPGQGLRLIYYSQIVNDFQKGDIAEGYSVSREKKESFPLTVTSAQKNPTAFYLCASNPGDSYNEQFFGPGTRLTVL.